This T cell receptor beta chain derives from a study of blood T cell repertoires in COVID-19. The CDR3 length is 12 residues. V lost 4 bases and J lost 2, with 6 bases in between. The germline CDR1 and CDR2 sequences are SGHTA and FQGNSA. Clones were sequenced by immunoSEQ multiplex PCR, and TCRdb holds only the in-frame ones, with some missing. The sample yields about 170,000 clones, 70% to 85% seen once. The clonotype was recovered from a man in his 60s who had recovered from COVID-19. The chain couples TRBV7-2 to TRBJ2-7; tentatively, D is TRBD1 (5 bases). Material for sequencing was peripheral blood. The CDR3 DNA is TGTGCCAGCAGCTGGGGCCCCTACGAGCAGTACTTC. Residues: CASSWGPYEQYF.